A single sample is the source of the 20 T cell receptor beta chains below, sequenced in a study of beta chain features in type 1 diabetes. Every isolated RNA sample was fully reverse transcribed, so sequencing captured expressed TCRB transcripts. The assay was immunoSEQ multiplex PCR, and TCRdb's table has in-frame clones only and misses some. The table lists 350,000 to 450,000 clones, about 16% of them singletons. The sequenced sample was naive CD4+ T cells from blood. Source of these receptors: a woman aged 18-30 years in good health.

The chain employs TRBV7-9 and TRBJ2-7; D is perhaps TRBD1 (6 bases). The germline CDR1 and CDR2 sequences are SEHNR and FQNEAQ (reference sequence). The CDR3 consists of 14 residues. V lost 2 bases to trimming and J lost 3 bases, with 11 bases between them. CDR3 protein: CASSLFTGIYEQYF. The CDR3 DNA reads as TGTGCCAGCAGCTTATTTACAGGGATCTACGAGCAGTACTTC.

The chain links TRBV30 to TRBJ1-1; D is ambiguous. This CDR3 is 11 amino acids long. The germline V gene encodes CDR1 GTSNPN and CDR2 SVGIG (reference sequence). Trimming left V 4 bases short and J 8 bases short, with 11 bases between. The CDR3 DNA sequence: TGTGCCTGGACAAGGAACAGAGAAGCTTTCTTT. Protein product: CAWTRNREAFF. Based on the CDR3 plus reference TRBV30 and TRBJ1-1, the full variable domain is SQTIHQWPATLVQPVGSPLSLECTVEGTSNPNLYWYRQAAGRGLQLLFYSVGIGQISSEVPQNLSASRPQDRQFILSSKKLLLSDSGFYLCAWTRNREAFFGQGTRLTVV.

The chain carries TRBV29-1 and TRBJ1-1, with D perhaps matching TRBD1 (5 bases). Germline V lookup: CDR1 SQVTM, CDR2 ANQGSEA. Deletions cut 7 bases from V and 3 bases from J, with 18 bases between. The CDR3 runs to 14 residues. CDR3 sequence: CSGSGRGGDTEAFF. DNA for the CDR3: TGCAGCGGGTCAGGGCGGGGTGGGGACACTGAAGCTTTCTTT. Supplemented by reference TRBV29-1 and TRBJ1-1, the full variable domain reads SAVISQKPSRDICQRGTSLTIQCQVDSQVTMMFWYRQQPGQSLTLIATANQGSEATYESGFVIDKFPISRPNLTFSTLTVSNMSPEDSSIYLCSGSGRGGDTEAFFGQGTRLTVV.

The CDR3, as DNA: TGTGCCAGCAGTCCTAGGACAGGGGACGAAAAACTGTTTTTT. Its translation: CASSPRTGDEKLFF. The chain carries TRBV6-6 and TRBJ1-4; TRBD1 matches at 9 bases. This CDR3 region has 14 residues. J lost 8 bases, V lost 5 bases, and 6 bases had no gene match. Germline V gives CDR1 MNHNY, CDR2 SVGAGI (reference sequence).

V and J are TRBV27 and TRBJ2-7, with D maybe TRBD1 (5 bases). This CDR3 region has 15 residues. Germline V gene lookup returns CDR1 MNHEY and CDR2 SMNVEV (reference sequence). Between the trimmed V and J ends, which lost 0 bases and 3 bases, there was a span of 12 bases. CDR3 residues: CASSLSGRAGYEQYF. The CDR3 nucleotides are TGTGCCAGCAGTTTATCAGGCAGGGCCGGCTACGAGCAGTACTTC.

This clone has a handful of counts. V is TRBV7-9 and J is TRBJ2-1, with TRBD2 identical over 12 bases. The ends lost 6 bases at V and 0 bases at J; junction bases unmatched: 9. CDR1 is SEHNR, CDR2 FQNEAQ, per germline (reference sequence). CDR3 length equals 18 residues. CDR3 nucleotide sequence: TGTGCCAGCAGTTATACGCGACTAGCGGGGGCCTCCTACAATGAGCAGTTCTTC. This codes for CASSYTRLAGASYNEQFF.

The chain has TRBV7-9 and TRBJ1-2, with unresolved D. Germline loops: CDR1 SEHNR, CDR2 FQNEAQ (reference sequence). This CDR3 is built from 12 residues. V dropped 5 bases and J dropped 8 bases, with 12 bases sitting between them. CDR3 protein: CASSPGGFGYTF. The DNA of the CDR3 is TGTGCCAGCAGCCCAGGAGGATTCGGCTACACCTTC. Together with reference TRBV7-9 and TRBJ1-2, the CDR3 gives the full variable domain: DTGVSQNPRHKITKRGQNVTFRCDPISEHNRLYWYRQTLGQGPEFLTYFQNEAQLEKSRLLSDRFSAERPKGSFSTLEIQRTEQGDSAMYLCASSPGGFGYTFGSGTRLTVV.

In this sample, this clone turned up a few times. V is TRBV5-1 and J is TRBJ2-1; TRBD2 matches 8 bases. The V segment lost 5 bases and the J segment 2 bases; nucleotides outside the gene matches: 6. CDR3 length: 15 amino acids. Germline-derived CDR1 and CDR2 are SGHRS and YFSETQ. CDR3 loop: CASRGTSLAYNEQFF. In DNA form, the CDR3 reads TGCGCCAGCAGGGGGACTAGTTTAGCCTACAATGAGCAGTTCTTC.

A few counts support this clone. The V gene is TRBV11-2, the J gene TRBJ2-2; D is undetermined. The CDR3 contains 13 residues. V was clipped by 5 bases and J by 4 bases, with 8 bases between them. Germline values: CDR1 SGHAT, CDR2 FQNNGV. The CDR3 DNA sequence: TGTGCCAGCAGCCCCCCGGGCACCGGGGAGCTGTTTTTT. Amino acid sequence: CASSPPGTGELFF.

The chain recombines TRBV4-1 with TRBJ1-5; no clear D. Deletions cut 0 bases from V and 5 bases from J, with 11 bases between. CDR3 length equals 15 residues. Germline CDR1 is MGHRA and CDR2 is YSYEKL. CDR3 sequence: CASSQDLLLDQPQHF. The CDR3 coding sequence is TGCGCCAGCAGCCAAGATCTCCTGTTAGATCAGCCCCAGCATTTT.

There are a few counts of this clone. The CDR3 loop reads CASSLKSSGSSYNEQFF. CDR3 nucleotides: TGCGCCAGCAGCTTGAAGTCCAGCGGGAGCTCCTACAATGAGCAGTTCTTC. The rearrangement uses TRBV5-1 and TRBJ2-1, with TRBD2 matching over 8 bases. Trimming took 1 base from V and 0 from J; bases not matched to a gene: 6. Germline V lookup: CDR1 SGHRS, CDR2 YFSETQ. The CDR3 has 17 amino acids.

The table lists this clone with a few counts. V is TRBV9 and J is TRBJ2-1; 11 bases map to TRBD2. Germline loops: CDR1 SGDLS, CDR2 YYNGEE. V trimming: 4 bases; J trimming: 6 bases; junction bases outside the gene matches: 9. The CDR3 loop spans 16 amino acids. The CDR3 protein is CASSIQLAGAINEQFF. DNA for the CDR3: TGTGCCAGCAGCATCCAACTAGCGGGAGCAATCAATGAGCAGTTCTTC.

This clone was found a few times. The chain combines TRBV4-3 with TRBJ2-1; 8 positions match TRBD2. CDR1 is LGHNA and CDR2 is YSLEER in the germline V gene. The CDR3 is 15 residues long. With V trimmed by 0 bases and J by 7 bases, 5 bases remained unmatched. The CDR3 bases are TGCGCCAGCAGCCAAGATGCGGGAGGAGGGAATGAGCAGTTCTTC. It codes for CASSQDAGGGNEQFF.

The chain is built from TRBV29-1 and TRBJ2-1, with TRBD2 matching 7 bases. The CDR3 has 12 amino acids. J was trimmed by 7 bases and V by 5 bases; bases with no gene match: 5. Germline V lookup: CDR1 SQVTM, CDR2 ANQGSEA. This CDR3 is CSVRWGGNEQFF. DNA of the CDR3: TGCAGCGTTCGGTGGGGGGGGAATGAGCAGTTCTTC.

The chain couples TRBV27 to TRBJ1-2; 8 positions agree with TRBD1. This CDR3 is 14 amino acids long. Germline CDR1 MNHEY, CDR2 SMNVEV (reference sequence). The junction had 12 bases not matched to a gene; V was cut back by 7 bases and J by 8 bases. In nucleotides, the CDR3 is TGTGCCAGCACCACGACGAACCAGGGGGCGGGCTACACCTTC. Protein sequence: CASTTTNQGAGYTF.

The genes are TRBV5-4 and TRBJ2-5, with 7 bases lining up with TRBD1. Germline values: CDR1 SGHNT, CDR2 YYREEE (reference sequence). Germline trimming cut 4 bases from V and 4 bases from J; bases unmatched to any gene: 10. This CDR3 contains 15 residues. This CDR3 is CASSPSTGTRETQYF. The CDR3 DNA reads TGTGCCAGCAGCCCCTCGACAGGGACCAGAGAGACCCAGTACTTC.

The chain joins TRBV29-1 to TRBJ2-7; the match to TRBD1 covers 9 bases. J was trimmed by 7 bases and V by 5 bases; bases with no gene match: 9. The CDR3 is 13 residues long. The V gene's germline CDR1 is SQVTM and CDR2 ANQGSEA. The CDR3 sequence is CSVRGQGNGEQYF. The CDR3, as DNA: TGCAGCGTTCGGGGACAGGGCAATGGGGAGCAGTACTTC.

This chain links TRBV5-1 with TRBJ1-4; possibly TRBD1 for D (5 bases). Deletions cut 4 bases from V and 7 bases from J, with 14 bases between. Germline CDR1 reads SGHRS; CDR2 reads YFSETQ. This CDR3 spans 14 amino acids. CDR3 nucleotide sequence: TGCGCCAGCAGCCCGGGGGAATCGGGTGAAAAACTGTTTTTT. Translation: CASSPGESGEKLFF.

The genes are TRBV28 and TRBJ2-7, with TRBD2 matching 10 bases. Per germline, CDR1 MDHEN and CDR2 SYDVKM. The CDR3 spans 15 residues. V lost 7 bases, J lost 1 base, and 7 bases stayed unmatched. The chain's CDR3 is CASNPSGGLSYEQYF. In nucleotides, the CDR3 is TGTGCCAGCAATCCTAGCGGGGGACTTTCCTACGAGCAGTACTTC. Together with reference TRBV28 and TRBJ2-7, the CDR3 gives the full variable domain: DVKVTQSSRYLVKRTGEKVFLECVQDMDHENMFWYRQDPGLGLRLIYFSYDVKMKEKGDIPEGYSVSREKKERFSLILESASTNQTSMYLCASNPSGGLSYEQYFGPGTRLTVT.

V usage is TRBV30 and J usage is TRBJ2-6; possibly TRBD2 for D (7 bases). The CDR3 runs to 16 residues. Deletions cut 1 base from V and 1 base from J, with 11 bases between. Germline CDR1 and CDR2: GTSNPN and SVGIG (reference sequence). The CDR3 coding sequence is TGTGCCTGGAGTGCGGCGGGGGCATCTGGGGCCAACGTCCTGACTTTC. Amino acids: CAWSAAGASGANVLTF.